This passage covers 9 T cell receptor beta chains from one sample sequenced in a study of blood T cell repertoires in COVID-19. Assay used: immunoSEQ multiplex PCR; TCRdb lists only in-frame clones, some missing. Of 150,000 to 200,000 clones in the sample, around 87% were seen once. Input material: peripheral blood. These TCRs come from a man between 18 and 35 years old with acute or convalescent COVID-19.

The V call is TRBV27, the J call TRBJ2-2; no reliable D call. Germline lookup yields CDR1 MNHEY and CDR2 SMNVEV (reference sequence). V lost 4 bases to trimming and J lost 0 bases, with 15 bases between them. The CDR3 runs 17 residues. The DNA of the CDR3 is TGTGCCAGCAGTTCAAGGCTCGGCGGCTCGAACACCGGGGAGCTGTTTTTT. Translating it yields CASSSRLGGSNTGELFF.

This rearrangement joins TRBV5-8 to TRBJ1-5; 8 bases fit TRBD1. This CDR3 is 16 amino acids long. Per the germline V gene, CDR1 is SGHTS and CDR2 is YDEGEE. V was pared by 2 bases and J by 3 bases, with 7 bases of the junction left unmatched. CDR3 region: CASSFSPGGVNQPQHF. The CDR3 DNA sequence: TGTGCCAGCAGCTTCTCTCCAGGGGGCGTCAATCAGCCCCAGCATTTT.

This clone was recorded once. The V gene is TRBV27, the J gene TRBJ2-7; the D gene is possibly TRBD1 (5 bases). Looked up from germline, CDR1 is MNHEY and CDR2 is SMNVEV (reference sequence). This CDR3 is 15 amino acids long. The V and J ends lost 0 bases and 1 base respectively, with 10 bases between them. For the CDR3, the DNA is TGTGCCAGCAGTTTATCATCCAGGGTATCCTACGAGCAGTACTTC. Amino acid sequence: CASSLSSRVSYEQYF.

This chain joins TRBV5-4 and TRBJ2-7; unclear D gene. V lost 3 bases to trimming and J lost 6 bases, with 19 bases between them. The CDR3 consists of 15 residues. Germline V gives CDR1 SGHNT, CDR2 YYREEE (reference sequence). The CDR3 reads CASSSGGSSQVEQYV. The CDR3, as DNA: TGTGCCAGCAGCTCCGGCGGCAGTTCTCAAGTCGAGCAGTACGTC.

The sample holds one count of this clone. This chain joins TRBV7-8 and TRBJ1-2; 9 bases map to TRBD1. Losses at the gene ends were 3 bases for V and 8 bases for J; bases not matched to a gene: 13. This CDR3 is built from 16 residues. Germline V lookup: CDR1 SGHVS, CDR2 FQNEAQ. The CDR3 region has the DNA TGTGCCAGCAGCTTGGCCGGGACAGGGAATTTCTACGGCTACACCTTC. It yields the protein CASSLAGTGNFYGYTF.

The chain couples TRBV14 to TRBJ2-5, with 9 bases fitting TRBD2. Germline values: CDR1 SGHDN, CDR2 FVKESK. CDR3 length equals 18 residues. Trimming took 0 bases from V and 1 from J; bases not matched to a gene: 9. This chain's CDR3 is CASSQDQRLAAFQETQYF. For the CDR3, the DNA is TGTGCCAGCAGCCAAGATCAGAGACTAGCGGCATTCCAAGAGACCCAGTACTTC.

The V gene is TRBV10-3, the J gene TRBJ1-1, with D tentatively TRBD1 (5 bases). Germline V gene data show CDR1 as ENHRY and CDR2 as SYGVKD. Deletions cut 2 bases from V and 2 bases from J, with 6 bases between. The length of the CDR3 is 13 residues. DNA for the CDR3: TGTGCCATCAGTGAGGACAGTAACACTGAAGCTTTCTTT. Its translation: CAISEDSNTEAFF.

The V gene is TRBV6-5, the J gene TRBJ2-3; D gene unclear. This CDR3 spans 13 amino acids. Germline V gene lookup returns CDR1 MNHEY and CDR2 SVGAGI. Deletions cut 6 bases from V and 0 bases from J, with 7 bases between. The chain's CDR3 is CASRQPSTDTQYF. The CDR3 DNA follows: TGTGCCAGCAGACAGCCTAGCACAGATACGCAGTATTTT.

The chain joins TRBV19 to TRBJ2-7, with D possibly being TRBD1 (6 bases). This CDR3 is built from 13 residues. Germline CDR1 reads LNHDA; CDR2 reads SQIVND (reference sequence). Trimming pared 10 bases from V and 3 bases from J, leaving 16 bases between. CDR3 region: CATSDSRDYEQYF. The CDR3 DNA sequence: TGTGCCACCTCGGACAGTCGGGACTACGAGCAGTACTTC.